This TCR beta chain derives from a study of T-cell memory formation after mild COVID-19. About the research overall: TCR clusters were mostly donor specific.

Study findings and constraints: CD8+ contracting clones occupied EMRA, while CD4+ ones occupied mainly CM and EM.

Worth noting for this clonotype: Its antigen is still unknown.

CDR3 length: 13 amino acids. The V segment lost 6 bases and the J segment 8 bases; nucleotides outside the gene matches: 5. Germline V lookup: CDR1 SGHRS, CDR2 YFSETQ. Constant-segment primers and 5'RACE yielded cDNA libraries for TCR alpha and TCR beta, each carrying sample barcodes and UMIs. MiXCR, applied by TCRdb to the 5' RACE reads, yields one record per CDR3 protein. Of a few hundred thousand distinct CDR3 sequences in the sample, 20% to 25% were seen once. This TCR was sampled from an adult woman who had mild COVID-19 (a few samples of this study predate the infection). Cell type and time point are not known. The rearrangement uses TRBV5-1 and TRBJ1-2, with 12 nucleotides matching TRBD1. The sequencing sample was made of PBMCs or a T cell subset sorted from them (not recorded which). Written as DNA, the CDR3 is TGCGCCAGCAACTCGGGACAGGGGGCCGGCTACACCTTC. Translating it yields CASNSGQGAGYTF.